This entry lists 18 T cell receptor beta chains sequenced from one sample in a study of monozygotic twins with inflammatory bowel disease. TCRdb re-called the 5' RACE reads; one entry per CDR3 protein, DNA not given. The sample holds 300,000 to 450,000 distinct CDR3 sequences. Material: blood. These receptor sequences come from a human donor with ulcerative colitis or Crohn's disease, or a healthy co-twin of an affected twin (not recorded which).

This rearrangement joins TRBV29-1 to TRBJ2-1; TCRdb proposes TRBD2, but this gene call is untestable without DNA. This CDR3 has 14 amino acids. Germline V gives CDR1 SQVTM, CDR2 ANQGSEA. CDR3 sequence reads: CSVTRDLSYNEQFF.

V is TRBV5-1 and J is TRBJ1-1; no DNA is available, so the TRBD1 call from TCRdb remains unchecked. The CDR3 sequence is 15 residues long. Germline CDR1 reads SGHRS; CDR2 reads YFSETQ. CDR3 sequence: CASSGGQGRTTEAFF.

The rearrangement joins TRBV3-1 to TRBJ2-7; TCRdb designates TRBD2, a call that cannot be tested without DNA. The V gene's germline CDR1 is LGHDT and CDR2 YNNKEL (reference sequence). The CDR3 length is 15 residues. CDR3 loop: CASSQRRGGLGEQYF.

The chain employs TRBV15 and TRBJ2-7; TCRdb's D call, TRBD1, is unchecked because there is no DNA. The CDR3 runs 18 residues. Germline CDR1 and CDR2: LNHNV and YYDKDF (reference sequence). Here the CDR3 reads CATSSGWRGGLFSYEQYF.

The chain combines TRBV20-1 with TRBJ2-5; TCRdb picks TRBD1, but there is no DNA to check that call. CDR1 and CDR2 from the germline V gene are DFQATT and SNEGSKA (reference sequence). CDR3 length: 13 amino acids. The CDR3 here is CSASLTGLETQYF.

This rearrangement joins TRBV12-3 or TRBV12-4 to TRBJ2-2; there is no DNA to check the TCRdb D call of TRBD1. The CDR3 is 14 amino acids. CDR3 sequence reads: CASSFTRGPGELFF.

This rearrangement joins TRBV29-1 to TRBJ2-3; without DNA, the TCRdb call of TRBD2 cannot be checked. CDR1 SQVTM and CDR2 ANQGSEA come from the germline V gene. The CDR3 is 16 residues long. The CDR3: CSVVPLAGVSTDTQYF.

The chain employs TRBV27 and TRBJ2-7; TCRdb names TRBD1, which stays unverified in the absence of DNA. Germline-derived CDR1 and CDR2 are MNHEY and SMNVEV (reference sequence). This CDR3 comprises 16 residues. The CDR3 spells CASSLLPGQSSYEQYF.

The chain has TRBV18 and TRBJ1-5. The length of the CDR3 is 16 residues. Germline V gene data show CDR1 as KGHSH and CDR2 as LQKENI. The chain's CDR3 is CASSDNQPNSNQPQHF.

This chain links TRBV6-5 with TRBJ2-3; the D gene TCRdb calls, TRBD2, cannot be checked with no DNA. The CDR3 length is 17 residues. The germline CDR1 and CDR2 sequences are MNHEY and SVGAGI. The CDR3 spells CASSSRAGTSATDTQYF.

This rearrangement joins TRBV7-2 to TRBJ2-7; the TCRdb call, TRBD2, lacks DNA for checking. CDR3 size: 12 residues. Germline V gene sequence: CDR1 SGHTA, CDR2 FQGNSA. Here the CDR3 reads CASRPLAYEQYF.

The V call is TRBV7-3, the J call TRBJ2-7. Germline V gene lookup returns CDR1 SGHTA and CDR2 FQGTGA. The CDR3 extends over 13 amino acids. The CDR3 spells CASSLTSGWEQYF.

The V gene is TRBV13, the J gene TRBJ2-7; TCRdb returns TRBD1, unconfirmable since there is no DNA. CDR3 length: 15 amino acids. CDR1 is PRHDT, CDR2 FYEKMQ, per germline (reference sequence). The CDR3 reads CASSLEGTGGDEQYF.

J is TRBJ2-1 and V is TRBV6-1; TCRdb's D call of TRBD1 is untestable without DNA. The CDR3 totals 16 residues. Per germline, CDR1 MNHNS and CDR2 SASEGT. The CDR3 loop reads CASSGFSGTGIDEQFF.

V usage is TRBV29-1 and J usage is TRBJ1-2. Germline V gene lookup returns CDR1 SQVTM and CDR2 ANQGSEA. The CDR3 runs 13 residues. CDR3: CSVGTSGGYGYTF.

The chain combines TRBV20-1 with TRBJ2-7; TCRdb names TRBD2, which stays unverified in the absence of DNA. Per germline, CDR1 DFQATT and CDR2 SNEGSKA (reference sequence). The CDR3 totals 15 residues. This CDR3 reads CSAKETSGGAYEQYF.

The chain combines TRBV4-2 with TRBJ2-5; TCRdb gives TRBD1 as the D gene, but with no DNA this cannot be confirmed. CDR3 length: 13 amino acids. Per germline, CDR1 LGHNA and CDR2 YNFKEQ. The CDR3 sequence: CASSRLGEETQYF.

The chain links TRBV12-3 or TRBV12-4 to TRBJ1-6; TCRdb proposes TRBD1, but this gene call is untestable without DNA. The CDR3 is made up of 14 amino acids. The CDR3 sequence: CASSPTLGGSPLHF.